Sequencing of this TCR beta chain was carried out in a study of blood T cell repertoires in COVID-19. Measured with immunoSEQ multiplex PCR; TCRdb has only the in-frame clones, and not every one. Altogether hundreds of thousands of clones are present, 70% to 85% being singletons, with the ten largest covering more than 7%. Sequenced sample: peripheral blood. The clonotype was recovered from an elderly man with acute or convalescent COVID-19.

This CDR3 reads CASSLVVGSTDTQYF. As DNA, the CDR3 is TGCGCCAGCAGCTTGGTTGTCGGTAGCACAGATACGCAGTATTTT. The chain uses TRBV5-1 and TRBJ2-3; D not resolved. V gave up 0 bases and J gave up 0 bases, with 8 bases separating them. Looked up from germline, CDR1 is SGHRS and CDR2 is YFSETQ. CDR3 length: 15 amino acids.